This TCR beta chain was obtained from a study of blood T cell repertoires in COVID-19. Study at large: Acute and convalescent COVID-19 specimens originated in the United States, Italy and Spain.

Per the original methods: Nucleated cell number was recorded as an estimate derived from reference gene primer amplification. Generated by immunoSEQ multiplex PCR, the TCRdb table keeps only in-frame clones and is missing some. V and J calls and clone size follow that table, whereas D and trimming were derived from the DNA. The table includes about 98,000 clones, just under 85% detected once. Germline assignment: CDR1 MNHEY and CDR2 SVGAGI. The V segment lost 6 bases and the J segment 0 bases; nucleotides outside the gene matches: 4. The CDR3 is 15 residues long. This chain links TRBV6-5 with TRBJ2-1, with 8 nucleotides matching TRBD2. Specimen: peripheral blood. The receptor comes from a man aged 35-49 years with active or convalescent COVID-19. The CDR3 protein is CASRYGGASYNEQFF. Written as DNA, the CDR3 is TGTGCCAGCAGATACGGGGGGGCCTCCTACAATGAGCAGTTCTTC.